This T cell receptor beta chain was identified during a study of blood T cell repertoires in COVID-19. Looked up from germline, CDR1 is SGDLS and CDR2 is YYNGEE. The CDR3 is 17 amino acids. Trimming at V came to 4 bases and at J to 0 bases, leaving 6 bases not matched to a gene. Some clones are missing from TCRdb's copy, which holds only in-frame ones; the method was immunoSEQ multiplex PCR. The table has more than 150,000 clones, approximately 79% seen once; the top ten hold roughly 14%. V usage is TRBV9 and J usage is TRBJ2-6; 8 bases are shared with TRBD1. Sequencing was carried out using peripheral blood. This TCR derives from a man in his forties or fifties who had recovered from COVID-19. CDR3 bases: TGTGCCAGCAGCTTTGGACAGGGATTCTCTGGGGCCAACGTCCTGACTTTC. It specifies CASSFGQGFSGANVLTF.